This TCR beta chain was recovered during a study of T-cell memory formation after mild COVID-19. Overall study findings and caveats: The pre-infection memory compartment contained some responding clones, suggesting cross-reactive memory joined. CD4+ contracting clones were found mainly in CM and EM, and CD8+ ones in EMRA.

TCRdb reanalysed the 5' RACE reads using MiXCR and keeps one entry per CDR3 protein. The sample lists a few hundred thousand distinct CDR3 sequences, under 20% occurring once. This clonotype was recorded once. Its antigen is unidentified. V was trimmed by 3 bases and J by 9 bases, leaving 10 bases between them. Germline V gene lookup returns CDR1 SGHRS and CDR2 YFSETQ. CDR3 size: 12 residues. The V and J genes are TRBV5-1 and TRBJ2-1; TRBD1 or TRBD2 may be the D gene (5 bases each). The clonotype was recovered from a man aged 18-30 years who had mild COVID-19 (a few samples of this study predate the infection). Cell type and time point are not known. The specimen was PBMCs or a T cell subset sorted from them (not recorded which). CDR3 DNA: TGCGCCAGCAGCTCGAGGGACCTTGAGCAGTTCTTC. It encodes CASSSRDLEQFF.